This passage covers 10 T cell receptor beta chains from one sample sequenced in a study of regulatory T cells in long-lasting Graves disease. Time point: persistent/refractory GD, antithyroid drugs over 5 years with positive TRAb. Generation of the TCR library employed RNA extracted from PBMCs. CDR3 regions were amplified by Arm-PCR using iRepertoire HTBI primers to build TCR beta libraries. TCRdb used MiXCR to reprocess the multiplex PCR reads, holding one entry per CDR3 protein. The data contain around 430,000 distinct CDR3 sequences, about 20% of them singletons. The sample consisted of peripheral blood mononuclear cells (PBMCs), taken when the disease was refractory, from a patient treated with antithyroid drugs. The receptors derive from a female donor with Graves disease.

This chain connects TRBV9 to TRBJ1-1, with D unclear. The CDR3 loop spans 14 amino acids. The ends were cut back, 3 bases at V and 4 bases at J, with 13 bases in the middle. CDR1 is SGDLS and CDR2 is YYNGEE in the germline V gene. The CDR3 DNA is TGTGCCAGCAGCGCTTATGGTTCGACCACTGAAGCTTTCTTT. It codes for CASSAYGSTTEAFF.

This clonotype was seen a handful of times. The chain recombines TRBV24-1 with TRBJ1-4, with TRBD1 as a possible D gene (6 bases). Trimming cost V 4 bases and J 5 bases, with 13 bases left between them. Germline assignment: CDR1 KGHDR and CDR2 SFDVKD. CDR3 length equals 15 residues. CDR3 region: CATSDQTGRNEKLFF. The CDR3 coding sequence is TGTGCCACCAGTGACCAGACAGGCCGAAATGAAAAACTGTTTTTT.

This clonotype was seen a few times. J is TRBJ2-7 and V is TRBV7-9; 7 bases are shared with TRBD1. The CDR3 length is 14 residues. Unmatched junction bases numbered 10, after V lost 5 bases and J lost 6 bases. From germline, CDR1 is SEHNR and CDR2 FQNEAQ (reference sequence). CDR3 DNA sequence: TGTGCCAGCAGCCCCATTGACAGGGCCAGCGAGCAGTACTTC. It yields the protein CASSPIDRASEQYF.

The chain has TRBV20-1 and TRBJ2-5; TRBD2 is a possible D gene (6 bases). Germline CDR1 and CDR2: DFQATT and SNEGSKA (reference sequence). The CDR3 spans 15 residues. V was trimmed by 5 bases and J by 2 bases, leaving 18 bases between them. Here the CDR3 DNA reads TGCAGTGCTCGCGAGGGCGGGATGAGGCAAGAGACCCAGTACTTC. This sequence encodes CSAREGGMRQETQYF.

This clonotype has a handful of counts. The chain uses TRBV4-3 and TRBJ2-2, with a weak D call TRBD1 (6 bases). Germline V gene data show CDR1 as LGHNA and CDR2 as YSLEER. The CDR3 consists of 15 residues. Trimming pared 4 bases from V and 7 bases from J, leaving 16 bases between. CDR3 residues: CASSPRGLGDGELFF. For the CDR3, the DNA is TGCGCCAGCAGCCCAAGGGGGTTAGGGGACGGGGAGCTGTTTTTT.

This clonotype has only a few counts. The chain links TRBV28 to TRBJ1-2, with a possible D match to TRBD1 (5 bases). Trimming took 2 bases from V and 2 from J, leaving 12 bases between them. This CDR3 comprises 15 residues. Germline CDR1 is MDHEN and CDR2 is SYDVKM. The CDR3 reads CASSLRGAQNYGYTF. DNA for the CDR3: TGTGCCAGCAGTTTACGAGGGGCCCAAAACTATGGCTACACCTTC.

Many counts were recorded for this clonotype. The J gene is TRBJ2-7, the V gene TRBV15; D unresolved. This CDR3 is built from 11 residues. Trimming stripped 5 bases from V and 6 bases from J, with 8 bases between. The germline V gene has CDR1 LNHNV and CDR2 YYDKDF (reference sequence). The CDR3 is CATSSGTEQYF. The CDR3 nucleotides are TGTGCCACCAGCTCCGGCACCGAGCAGTACTTC.

This clonotype was observed a few times. Compared with germline, one end of the junction differs, possibly owing to a read error. This sequence joins TRBV7-7 and TRBJ2-1; 9 positions match TRBD2. The CDR3 contains 13 residues. The germline gives CDR1 SSHAT, CDR2 FNYEAQ (reference sequence). CDR3 nucleotide sequence: TGTGCTAGCAGCTTAGCGGGGGAGAATGAGCAGTTCTTC. It encodes CASSLAGENEQFF.

The chain combines TRBV5-8 with TRBJ1-1; a weak D match, TRBD1 (6 bases). Germline V gene sequence: CDR1 SGHTS, CDR2 YDEGEE. Trimming removed 4 bases from V and 5 bases from J, with 15 bases in between. The CDR3 has 14 residues. CDR3 bases: TGTGCCAGCAGCGAGAAACAGGGTAATACTGAAGCTTTCTTT. Protein product: CASSEKQGNTEAFF.

This clonotype occurred a few times. The V gene is TRBV19, the J gene TRBJ2-3, with D tentatively TRBD2 (5 bases). CDR3 size: 15 residues. Germline CDR1 and CDR2: LNHDA and SQIVND (reference sequence). V lost 2 bases to trimming and J lost 2 bases, with 11 bases between them. CDR3 region: CASSIQNGNTDTQYF. CDR3 nucleotides: TGTGCCAGTAGTATACAGAACGGGAACACAGATACGCAGTATTTT.